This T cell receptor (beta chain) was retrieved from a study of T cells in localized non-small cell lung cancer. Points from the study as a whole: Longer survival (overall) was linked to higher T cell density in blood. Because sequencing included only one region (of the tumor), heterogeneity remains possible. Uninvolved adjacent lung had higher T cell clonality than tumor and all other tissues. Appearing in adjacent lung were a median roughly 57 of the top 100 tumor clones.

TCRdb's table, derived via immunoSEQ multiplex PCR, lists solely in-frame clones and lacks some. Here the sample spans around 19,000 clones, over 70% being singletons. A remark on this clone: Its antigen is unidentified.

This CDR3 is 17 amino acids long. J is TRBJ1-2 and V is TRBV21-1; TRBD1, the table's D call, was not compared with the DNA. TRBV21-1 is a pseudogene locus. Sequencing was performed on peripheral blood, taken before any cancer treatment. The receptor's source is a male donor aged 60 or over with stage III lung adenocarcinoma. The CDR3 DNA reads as TGTGCCAGCATCCCACTAACCGGGACAGGCGACTTGGGTGGCTACACCTTC. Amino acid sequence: CASIPLTGTGDLGGYTF.